These 18 T cell receptor beta chains came from one sample sequenced in a study of T cell responses to AZD1222 COVID-19 vaccine. Libraries were prepared by immunoSEQ multiplex PCR; TCRdb keeps only in-frame clonotypes and omits some of them. The table includes around 150,000 clones, approximately 91% detected once. Source: peripheral blood, taken 28 days after the second AZD1222 dose. The receptors were gathered from an adult who received the AZD1222 COVID-19 vaccine.

The V and J genes are TRBV5-1 and TRBJ2-5; tentatively, D is TRBD1 (6 bases). CDR1 and CDR2 from the germline V gene are SGHRS and YFSETQ. This CDR3 spans 14 amino acids. The V gene lost 7 bases and the J gene lost 1 base, with 14 bases spanning the gap. CDR3 region: CASGTQGSQETQYF. The CDR3 nucleotides read TGCGCCAGCGGAACTCAGGGGTCCCAAGAGACCCAGTACTTC. Full variable domain (remainder filled in from reference TRBV5-1 and TRBJ2-5): KAGVTQTPRYLIKTRGQQVTLSCSPISGHRSVSWYQQTPGQGLQFLFEYFSETQRNKGNFPGRFSGRQFSNSRSEMNVSTLELGDSALYLCASGTQGSQETQYFGPGTRLLVL.

This chain joins TRBV2 and TRBJ1-4; D is perhaps TRBD1 (5 bases). The CDR3 is 13 amino acids. V lost 5 bases and J lost 8, with 12 bases in between. Germline V gives CDR1 SNHLY, CDR2 FYNNEI. CDR3 coding DNA: TGTGCCAGCAGTCTCCCGGGGCCGGAAAAACTGTTTTTT. This codes for CASSLPGPEKLFF.

This chain links TRBV6-5 with TRBJ2-3, with 7 positions matching TRBD1. CDR1 is MNHEY, CDR2 SVGAGI, per germline. V lost 8 bases, J lost 0 bases, and 2 bases stayed unmatched. This CDR3 region has 13 residues. The CDR3 spells CASLGQSTDTQYF. The CDR3 DNA reads TGTGCCAGCTTGGGACAGAGCACAGATACGCAGTATTTT.

This clone has just a few counts. The CDR3 bases are TGTGCCAGCAGCGCACAGGGGGCAAAGGAGCAGTTCTTC. It translates to CASSAQGAKEQFF. The genes are TRBV7-3 and TRBJ2-1; 9 bases line up with TRBD1. This CDR3 spans 13 amino acids. Germline loops: CDR1 SGHTA, CDR2 FQGTGA. V gave up 5 bases and J gave up 10 bases; unmatched junction bases: 6. Full variable domain (missing parts from reference TRBV7-3 and TRBJ2-1): GAGVSQTPSNKVTEKGKYVELRCDPISGHTALYWYRQSLGQGPEFLIYFQGTGAADDSGLPNDRFFAVRPEGSVSTLKIQRTERGDSAVYLCASSAQGAKEQFFGPGTRLTVL.

J is TRBJ2-1 and V is TRBV5-4; D gene ambiguous. V gave up 4 bases and J gave up 3 bases, with 11 bases separating them. Germline CDR1 reads SGHNT; CDR2 reads YYREEE (reference sequence). The CDR3 consists of 14 residues. The CDR3 protein is CASSLMQSYNEQFF. As DNA, the CDR3 is TGTGCCAGCAGCCTAATGCAGAGCTACAATGAGCAGTTCTTC.

The chain couples TRBV7-3 to TRBJ2-6; D unclear. The V and J ends lost 4 bases and 0 bases respectively, with 7 bases between them. This CDR3 region has 15 residues. From germline, CDR1 is SGHTA and CDR2 FQGTGA. CDR3 sequence: CASSYRSSGANVLTF. The CDR3 nucleotides are TGTGCCAGCAGCTATCGGAGCTCTGGGGCCAACGTCCTGACTTTC.

V gene TRBV21-1 combines with J gene TRBJ2-2. TRBV21-1 is reported as a pseudogene. The CDR3 runs 17 residues. The CDR3 DNA sequence: TGTGCCAGCAGCAAGCAAAGAAACAGGGAGGACACCGGGGAGCTGTTTTTT. Translated, it gives CASSKQRNREDTGELFF.

The V call is TRBV27, the J call TRBJ2-7, with D unresolved. The CDR3 has 15 amino acids. Per germline, CDR1 MNHEY and CDR2 SMNVEV (reference sequence). V was clipped by 6 bases and J by 1 base, with 16 bases between them. The CDR3 loop is CASSFQAGSSYEQYF. CDR3 in DNA: TGTGCCAGCAGCTTCCAAGCCGGGTCGTCCTACGAGCAGTACTTC.

The gene calls are TRBV5-4 and TRBJ1-1; TRBD1 might be the D (6 bases). Germline V gives CDR1 SGHNT, CDR2 YYREEE (reference sequence). Trimming took 2 bases from V and 6 from J, leaving 11 bases between them. This CDR3 region has 13 residues. The CDR3 sequence is CASSFGRGPEAFF. CDR3 bases: TGTGCCAGCAGCTTCGGTCGGGGGCCTGAAGCTTTCTTT.

The chain recombines TRBV5-6 with TRBJ1-2; TRBD1 matches at 12 bases. The CDR3 extends over 18 amino acids. V dropped 2 bases and J dropped 4; count of bases not matched to a gene: 12. CDR1 SGHDT and CDR2 YYEEEE come from the germline V gene. CDR3 residues: CASSLHRDRGRVGYGYTF. The DNA of the CDR3 is TGTGCCAGCAGCTTACACCGGGACAGGGGGCGAGTCGGCTATGGCTACACCTTC.

The V call is TRBV6-5, the J call TRBJ2-6; a weak D match, TRBD2 (5 bases). V was trimmed by 2 bases and J by 0 bases, leaving 5 bases between them. This CDR3 is 15 amino acids long. The germline CDR1 and CDR2 sequences are MNHEY and SVGAGI. The CDR3 region is CASSYRGSGANVLTF. The CDR3 DNA reads as TGTGCCAGCAGTTACCGGGGCTCTGGGGCCAACGTCCTGACTTTC.

In this sample, this clone turned up once. The chain joins TRBV7-9 to TRBJ1-1, with D perhaps TRBD1 (6 bases). This CDR3 comprises 13 residues. V gave up 5 bases and J gave up 4 bases, with 11 bases separating them. From germline, CDR1 is SEHNR and CDR2 FQNEAQ (reference sequence). CDR3 sequence reads: CASSQEGVTEAFF. The DNA of the CDR3 is TGTGCCAGCAGCCAGGAGGGGGTCACTGAAGCTTTCTTT.

V usage is TRBV12-5 and J usage is TRBJ1-4, with D maybe TRBD1 (6 bases). This CDR3 spans 15 amino acids. V shed 2 bases and J shed 3 bases, with 10 bases lying between them. Germline V CDR1 and CDR2: LGHNT, FRNRAP. In nucleotides, the CDR3 is TGTGCTAGTGGTTTGAGGGGGGCTTCTAATGAAAAACTGTTTTTT. Its translation is CASGLRGASNEKLFF.

The rearrangement joins TRBV2 to TRBJ1-1, with D unclear. Germline V gene lookup returns CDR1 SNHLY and CDR2 FYNNEI. Trimming cost V 6 bases and J 0 bases, with 11 bases left between them. The CDR3 runs 14 residues. CDR3 sequence reads: CASRIADVNTEAFF. Here the CDR3 DNA reads TGTGCCAGCAGAATAGCAGACGTGAACACTGAAGCTTTCTTT.

Comment on this clone: The sample carries other DNA sequences with the same CDR3. V gene TRBV5-1 combines with J gene TRBJ2-5; D gene uncertain. The CDR3 contains 11 residues. V lost 2 bases to trimming and J lost 3 bases, with 2 bases between them. Germline V gene sequence: CDR1 SGHRS, CDR2 YFSETQ. For the CDR3, the DNA is TGCGCCAGCAGCTTAGAAGAGACCCAGTACTTC. Amino acids: CASSLEETQYF.

V is TRBV5-1 and J is TRBJ2-1, with D unclear. Germline lookup yields CDR1 SGHRS and CDR2 YFSETQ. V was trimmed by 6 bases and J by 9 bases, leaving 22 bases between them. CDR3 length: 15 amino acids. CDR3 amino acids: CASKIPGLADTEQFF. CDR3 in DNA: TGCGCCAGCAAAATTCCGGGCCTGGCTGATACTGAGCAGTTCTTC.

V usage is TRBV19 and J usage is TRBJ2-5; perhaps TRBD1 as D (6 bases). Germline CDR1 and CDR2: LNHDA and SQIVND (reference sequence). With 10 bases removed from V and 2 bases from J, the gap between germline ends came to 14 bases. This CDR3 has 13 amino acids. The DNA of the CDR3 is TGTGCCACCGGGACACTATGGCAAGAGACCCAGTACTTC. This encodes CATGTLWQETQYF.

This chain connects TRBV12-5 to TRBJ2-3, with D maybe TRBD1 (6 bases). The germline CDR1 and CDR2 sequences are LGHNT and FRNRAP. This CDR3 spans 15 amino acids. V lost 0 bases and J lost 4, with 11 bases in between. The CDR3 bases are TGTGCTAGTGGTTTGGTAATCACAGGGCCAGATACGCAGTATTTT. Amino acid sequence: CASGLVITGPDTQYF.